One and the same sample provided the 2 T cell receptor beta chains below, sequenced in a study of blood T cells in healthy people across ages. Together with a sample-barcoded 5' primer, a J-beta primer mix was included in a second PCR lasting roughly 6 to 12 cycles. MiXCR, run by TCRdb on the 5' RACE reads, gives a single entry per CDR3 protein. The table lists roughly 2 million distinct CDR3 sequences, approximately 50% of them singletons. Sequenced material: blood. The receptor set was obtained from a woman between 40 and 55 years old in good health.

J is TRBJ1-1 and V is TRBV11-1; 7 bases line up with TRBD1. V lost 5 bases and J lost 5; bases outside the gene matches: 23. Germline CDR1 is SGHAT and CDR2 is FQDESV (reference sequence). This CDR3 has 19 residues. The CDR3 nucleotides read TGTGCCAGCAGCCCGATCGCGGGACAGTTCGGCGAGGTGTGGACTGAAGCTTTCTTT. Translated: CASSPIAGQFGEVWTEAFF.

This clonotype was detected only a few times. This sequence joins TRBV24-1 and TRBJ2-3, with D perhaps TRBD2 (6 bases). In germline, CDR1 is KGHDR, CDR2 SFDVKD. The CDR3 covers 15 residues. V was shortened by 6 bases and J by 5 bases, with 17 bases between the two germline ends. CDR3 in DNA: TGTGCCACCAGTCTTGGGACGGACTATCGAGATACGCAGTATTTT. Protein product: CATSLGTDYRDTQYF.